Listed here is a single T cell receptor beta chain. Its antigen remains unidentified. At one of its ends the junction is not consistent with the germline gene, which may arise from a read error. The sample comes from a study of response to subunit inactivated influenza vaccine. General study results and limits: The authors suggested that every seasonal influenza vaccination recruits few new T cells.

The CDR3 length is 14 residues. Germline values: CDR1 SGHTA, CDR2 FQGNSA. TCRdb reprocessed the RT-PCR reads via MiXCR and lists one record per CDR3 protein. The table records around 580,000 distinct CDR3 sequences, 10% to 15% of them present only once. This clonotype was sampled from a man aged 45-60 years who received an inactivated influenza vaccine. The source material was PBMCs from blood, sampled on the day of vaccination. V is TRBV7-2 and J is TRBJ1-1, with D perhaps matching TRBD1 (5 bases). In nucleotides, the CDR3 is TGTGCCAGCAGACCGGACACCTCGAACACTGAAGCGTTCTTT. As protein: CASRPDTSNTEAFF.